This T cell receptor beta chain was sequenced in a study of blood T cell repertoires in COVID-19. In the study overall: T cells, B-cell-depleted T cells, or PBMCs supplied cDNA or gDNA.

CDR1 is SGDLS, CDR2 YYNGEE, per germline. Trimming left V 0 bases short and J 3 bases short, with 18 bases between. The CDR3 length is 17 residues. Original processing notes: Cell counts per sample came from amplifying reference gene primers. The table came from immunoSEQ multiplex PCR; TCRdb's copy has only in-frame clones and leaves some out. V and J calls and clone size come straight from that table; D and trimming were deduced from the DNA. The data show tens of thousands of clones, around 90% seen once. The V gene is TRBV9, the J gene TRBJ2-5; D is ambiguous. This clonotype was obtained from a man in his fifties with acute or convalescent COVID-19. The sequenced material came from peripheral blood. DNA of the CDR3: TGTGCCAGCAGCGTAGGAGTAGCACCCCCCCAGAAAGAGACCCAGTACTTC. Its protein is CASSVGVAPPQKETQYF.